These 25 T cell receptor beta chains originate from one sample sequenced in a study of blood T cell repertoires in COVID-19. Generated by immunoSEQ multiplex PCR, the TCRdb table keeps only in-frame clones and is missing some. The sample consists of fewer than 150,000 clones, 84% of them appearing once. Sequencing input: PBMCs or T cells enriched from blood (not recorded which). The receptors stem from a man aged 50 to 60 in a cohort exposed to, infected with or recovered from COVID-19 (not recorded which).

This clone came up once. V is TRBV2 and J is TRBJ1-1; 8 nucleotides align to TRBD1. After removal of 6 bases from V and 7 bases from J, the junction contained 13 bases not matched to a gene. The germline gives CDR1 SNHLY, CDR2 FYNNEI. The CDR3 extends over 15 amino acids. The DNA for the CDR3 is TGTGCCAGCAGCACCGACAGGGGTGCTTTCGGTGAAGCTTTCTTT. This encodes CASSTDRGAFGEAFF. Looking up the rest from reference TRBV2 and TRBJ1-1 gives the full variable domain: EPEVTQTPSHQVTQMGQEVILRCVPISNHLYFYWYRQILGQKVEFLVSFYNNEISEKSEIFDDQFSVERPDGSNFTLKIRSTKLEDSAMYFCASSTDRGAFGEAFFGQGTRLTVV.

The CDR3 DNA sequence: TGTGCCAGCAGAAAAGGCGGAACCTACGAGCAGTACTTC. The encoded protein is CASRKGGTYEQYF. This chain uses TRBV11-2 with TRBJ2-7; the D is unclear. From germline, CDR1 is SGHAT and CDR2 FQNNGV. With 6 bases removed from V and 2 bases from J, the gap between germline ends came to 11 bases. The CDR3 has 13 amino acids.

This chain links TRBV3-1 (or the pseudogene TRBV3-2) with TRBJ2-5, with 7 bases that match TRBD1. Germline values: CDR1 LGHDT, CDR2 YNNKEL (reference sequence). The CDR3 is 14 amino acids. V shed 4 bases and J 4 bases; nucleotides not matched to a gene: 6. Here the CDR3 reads CASSRTGFVETQYF. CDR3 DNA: TGTGCCAGCAGCCGGACAGGTTTTGTAGAGACCCAGTACTTC.

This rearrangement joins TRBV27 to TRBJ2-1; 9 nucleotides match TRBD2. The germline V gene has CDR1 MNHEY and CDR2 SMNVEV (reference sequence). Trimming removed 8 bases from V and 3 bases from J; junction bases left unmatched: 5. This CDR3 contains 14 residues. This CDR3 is CASRAGGFYNEQFF. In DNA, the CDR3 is TGTGCCAGCCGAGCGGGGGGATTCTACAATGAGCAGTTCTTC.

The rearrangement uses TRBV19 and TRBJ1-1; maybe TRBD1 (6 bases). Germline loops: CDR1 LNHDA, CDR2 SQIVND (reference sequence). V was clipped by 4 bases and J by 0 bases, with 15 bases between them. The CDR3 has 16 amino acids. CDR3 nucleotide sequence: TGTGCCAGTAGTACCAACGGCAGGGGAGTGAACACTGAAGCTTTCTTT. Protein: CASSTNGRGVNTEAFF. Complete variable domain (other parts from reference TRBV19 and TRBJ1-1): DGGITQSPKYLFRKEGQNVTLSCEQNLNHDAMYWYRQDPGQGLRLIYYSQIVNDFQKGDIAEGYSVSREKKESFPLTVTSAQKNPTAFYLCASSTNGRGVNTEAFFGQGTRLTVV.

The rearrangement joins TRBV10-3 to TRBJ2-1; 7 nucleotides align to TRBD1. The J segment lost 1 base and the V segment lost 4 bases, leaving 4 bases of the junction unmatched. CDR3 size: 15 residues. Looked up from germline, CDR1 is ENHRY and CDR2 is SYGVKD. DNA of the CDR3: TGTGCCATCAGTGTCACAGGGGATTCCTACAATGAGCAGTTCTTC. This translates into CAISVTGDSYNEQFF.

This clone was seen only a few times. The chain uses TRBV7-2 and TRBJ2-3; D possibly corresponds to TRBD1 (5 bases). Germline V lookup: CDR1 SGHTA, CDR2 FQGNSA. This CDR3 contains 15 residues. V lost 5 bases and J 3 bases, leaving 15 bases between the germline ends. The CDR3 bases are TGTGCCAGCAGCGGGCAGGGAACCGGGACAGATACGCAGTATTTT. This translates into CASSGQGTGTDTQYF. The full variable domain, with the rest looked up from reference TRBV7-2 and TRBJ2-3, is GAGVSQSPSNKVTEKGKDVELRCDPISGHTALYWYRQSLGQGLEFLIYFQGNSAPDKSGLPSDRFSAERTGGSVSTLTIQRTQQEDSAVYLCASSGQGTGTDTQYFGPGTRLTVL.

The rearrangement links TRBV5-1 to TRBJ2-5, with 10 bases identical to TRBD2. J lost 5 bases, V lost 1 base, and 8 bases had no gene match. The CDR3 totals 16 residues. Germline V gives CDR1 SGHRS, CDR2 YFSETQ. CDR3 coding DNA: TGCGCCAGCAGCTTGCGACTAGCGGGCCCAGGGGAGACCCAGTACTTC. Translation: CASSLRLAGPGETQYF.

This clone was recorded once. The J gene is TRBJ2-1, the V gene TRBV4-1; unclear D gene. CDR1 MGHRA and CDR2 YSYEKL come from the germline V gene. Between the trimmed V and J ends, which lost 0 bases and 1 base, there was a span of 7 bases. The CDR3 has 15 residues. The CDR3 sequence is CASSQEFGSYNEQFF. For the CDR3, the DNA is TGCGCCAGCAGCCAAGAATTCGGTTCCTACAATGAGCAGTTCTTC.

CDR3 loop: CASSFLAGVREQYF. In DNA form, the CDR3 reads TGTGCCAGCAGCTTTTTAGCCGGGGTTCGCGAGCAGTACTTC. This chain connects TRBV7-9 to TRBJ2-7; maybe TRBD2 (5 bases). Germline CDR1 is SEHNR and CDR2 is FQNEAQ (reference sequence). The CDR3 has 14 amino acids. V was pared by 3 bases and J by 6 bases, with 15 bases between.

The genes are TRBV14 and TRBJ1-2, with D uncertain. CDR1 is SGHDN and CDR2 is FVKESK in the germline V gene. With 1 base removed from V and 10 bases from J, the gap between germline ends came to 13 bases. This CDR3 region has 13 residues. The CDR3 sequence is CASSQVGRTAYTF. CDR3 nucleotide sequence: TGTGCCAGCAGCCAAGTCGGACGGACTGCCTACACCTTC.

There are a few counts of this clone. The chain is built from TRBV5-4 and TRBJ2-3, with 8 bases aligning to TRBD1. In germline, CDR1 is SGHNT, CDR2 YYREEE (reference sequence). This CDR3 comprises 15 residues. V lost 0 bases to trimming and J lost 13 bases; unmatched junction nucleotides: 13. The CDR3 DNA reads TGTGCCAGCAGCTTGGATCTTGATCAGGGGGCCCTCAAGTATTTT. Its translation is CASSLDLDQGALKYF. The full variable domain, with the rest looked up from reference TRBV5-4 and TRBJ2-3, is ETGVTQSPTHLIKTRGQQVTLRCSSQSGHNTVSWYQQALGQGPQFIFQYYREEENGRGNFPPRFSGLQFPNYSSELNVNALELDDSALYLCASSLDLDQGALKYFGPGTRLTVL.

The CDR3 reads CASSLGGSGRVYEQYF. DNA of the CDR3: TGTGCCAGCAGCTTGGGTGGTAGCGGGAGGGTCTACGAGCAGTACTTC. The chain has TRBV5-4 and TRBJ2-7; TRBD2 aligns across 11 bases. The V and J ends lost 0 bases and 3 bases, in that order; junction bases with no gene match: 5. Germline V gene sequence: CDR1 SGHNT, CDR2 YYREEE (reference sequence). This CDR3 comprises 16 residues.

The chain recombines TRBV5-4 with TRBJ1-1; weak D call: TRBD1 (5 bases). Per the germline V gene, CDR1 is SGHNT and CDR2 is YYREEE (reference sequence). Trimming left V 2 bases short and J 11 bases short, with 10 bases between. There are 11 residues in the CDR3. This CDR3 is CASSFGGDAFF. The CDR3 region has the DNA TGTGCCAGCAGCTTCGGCGGGGACGCTTTCTTT.

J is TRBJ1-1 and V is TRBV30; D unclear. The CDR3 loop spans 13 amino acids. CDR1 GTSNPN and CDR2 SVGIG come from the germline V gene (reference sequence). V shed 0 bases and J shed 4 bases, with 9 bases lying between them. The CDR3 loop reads CAWSVVASTEAFF. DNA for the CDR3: TGTGCCTGGAGTGTAGTAGCGAGCACTGAAGCTTTCTTT. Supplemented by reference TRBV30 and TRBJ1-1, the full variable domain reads SQTIHQWPATLVQPVGSPLSLECTVEGTSNPNLYWYRQAAGRGLQLLFYSVGIGQISSEVPQNLSASRPQDRQFILSSKKLLLSDSGFYLCAWSVVASTEAFFGQGTRLTVV.

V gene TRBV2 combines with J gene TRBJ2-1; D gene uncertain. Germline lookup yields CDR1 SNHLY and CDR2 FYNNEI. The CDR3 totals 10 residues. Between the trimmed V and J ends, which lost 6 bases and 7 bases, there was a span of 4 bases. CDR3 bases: TGTGCCAGCAGCGGTAATGAGCAGTTCTTC. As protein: CASSGNEQFF.

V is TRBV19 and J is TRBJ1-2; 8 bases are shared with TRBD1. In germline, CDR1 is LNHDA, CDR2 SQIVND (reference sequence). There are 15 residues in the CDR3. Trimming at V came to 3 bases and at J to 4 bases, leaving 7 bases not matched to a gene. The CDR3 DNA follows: TGTGCCAGTAGTATTCGGACAGGGAGTAGCTATGGCTACACCTTC. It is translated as CASSIRTGSSYGYTF.

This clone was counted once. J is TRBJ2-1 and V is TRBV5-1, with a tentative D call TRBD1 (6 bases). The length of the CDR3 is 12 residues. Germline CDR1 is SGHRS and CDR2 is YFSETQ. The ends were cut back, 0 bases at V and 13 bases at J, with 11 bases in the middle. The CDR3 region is CASSLEQGPQFF. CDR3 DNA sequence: TGCGCCAGCAGCTTGGAACAGGGCCCTCAGTTCTTC.

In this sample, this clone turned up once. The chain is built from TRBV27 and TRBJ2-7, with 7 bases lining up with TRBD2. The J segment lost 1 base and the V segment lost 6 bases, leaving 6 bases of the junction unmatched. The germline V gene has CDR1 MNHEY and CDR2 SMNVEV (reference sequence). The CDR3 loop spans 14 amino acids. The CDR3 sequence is CASRLSGPSYEQYF. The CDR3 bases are TGTGCCAGCAGACTTAGCGGGCCGTCCTACGAGCAGTACTTC.

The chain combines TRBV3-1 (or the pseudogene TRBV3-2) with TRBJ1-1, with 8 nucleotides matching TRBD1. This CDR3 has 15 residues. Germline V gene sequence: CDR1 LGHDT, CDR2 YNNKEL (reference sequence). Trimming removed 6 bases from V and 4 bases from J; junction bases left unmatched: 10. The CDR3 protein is CASRRTGPKGTEAFF. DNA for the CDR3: TGTGCCAGCAGGAGGACAGGGCCAAAGGGCACTGAAGCTTTCTTT.

DNA of the CDR3: TGTGCCAGCAGCCAAACCCCGACAGGGCTCACAGATACGCAGTATTTT. Translated, it gives CASSQTPTGLTDTQYF. The chain is built from TRBV3-1 (or the pseudogene TRBV3-2) and TRBJ2-3; 7 bases map to TRBD1. The CDR3 runs 16 residues. CDR1 is LGHDT, CDR2 YNNKEL, per germline (reference sequence). With 2 bases clipped from V and 2 bases from J, the junction kept 7 bases outside the gene matches.

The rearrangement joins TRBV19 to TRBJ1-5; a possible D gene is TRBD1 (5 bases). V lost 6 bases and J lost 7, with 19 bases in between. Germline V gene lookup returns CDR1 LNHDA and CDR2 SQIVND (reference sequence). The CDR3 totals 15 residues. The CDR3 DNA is TGTGCCAGTAGCAACTACCAGGGATCAGGACAGCCCCAGCATTTT. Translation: CASSNYQGSGQPQHF.

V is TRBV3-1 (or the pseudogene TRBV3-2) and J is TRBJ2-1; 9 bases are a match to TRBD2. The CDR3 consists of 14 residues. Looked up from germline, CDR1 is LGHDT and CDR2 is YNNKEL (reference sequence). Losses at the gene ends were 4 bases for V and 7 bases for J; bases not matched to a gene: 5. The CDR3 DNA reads TGTGCCAGCAGCCTTAGCGGGAGTGGGAATGAGCAGTTCTTC. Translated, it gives CASSLSGSGNEQFF.

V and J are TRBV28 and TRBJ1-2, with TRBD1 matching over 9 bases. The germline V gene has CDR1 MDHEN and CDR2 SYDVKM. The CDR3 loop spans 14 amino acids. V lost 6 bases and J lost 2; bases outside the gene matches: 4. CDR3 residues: CASRDTGGNYGYTF. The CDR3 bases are TGTGCCAGCAGGGACACAGGGGGCAACTATGGCTACACCTTC.

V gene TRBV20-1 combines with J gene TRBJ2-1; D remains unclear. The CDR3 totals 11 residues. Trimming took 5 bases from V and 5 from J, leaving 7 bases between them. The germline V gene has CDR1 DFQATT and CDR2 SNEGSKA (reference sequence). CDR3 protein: CSAARDNEQFF. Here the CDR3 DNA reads TGCAGTGCTGCCCGGGACAATGAGCAGTTCTTC.